Each of the 13 T cell receptor beta chains below was sequenced from the same sample in a study of control samples from healthy donors and cancer patients. The table came from immunoSEQ multiplex PCR; TCRdb's copy has only in-frame clones and leaves some out. The sample gives 70,000 to 75,000 clones, just under 90% of which show up once; under 20% is in the top ten. The sequencing sample was made of PBMCs. All receptors derive from a man in his sixties with lung cancer.

The chain joins TRBV29-1 to TRBJ1-4, with D unresolved. The CDR3 totals 14 residues. Trimming removed 2 bases from V and 1 base from J, with 8 bases in between. Per the germline V gene, CDR1 is SQVTM and CDR2 is ANQGSEA. The CDR3 nucleotides read TGCAGCGTTGAACCGGTCGTAACTAATGAAAAACTGTTTTTT. Protein sequence: CSVEPVVTNEKLFF. Full variable domain (missing parts from reference TRBV29-1 and TRBJ1-4): SAVISQKPSRDICQRGTSLTIQCQVDSQVTMMFWYRQQPGQSLTLIATANQGSEATYESGFVIDKFPISRPNLTFSTLTVSNMSPEDSSIYLCSVEPVVTNEKLFFGSGTQLSVL.

This rearrangement joins TRBV29-1 to TRBJ1-3; the D is unclear. The CDR3 spans 14 residues. V was cut by 4 bases and J by 0 bases, with 10 bases left in between. Germline assignment: CDR1 SQVTM and CDR2 ANQGSEA. In DNA form, the CDR3 reads TGCAGCGTTGTGGTCAGCGTCTCTGGAAACACCATATATTTT. It specifies CSVVVSVSGNTIYF.

This clone occurred a few times. The CDR3 nucleotides are TGTGCCAGCGCTCGGGACAGGGGGGCTTATGAAGCTTTCTTT. Protein: CASARDRGAYEAFF. This chain links TRBV6-5 with TRBJ1-1; 11 bases agree with TRBD1. V shed 8 bases and J 7 bases; nucleotides not matched to a gene: 9. The CDR3 consists of 14 residues. Germline loops: CDR1 MNHEY, CDR2 SVGAGI.

The V and J genes are TRBV18 and TRBJ2-7; 7 bases are shared with TRBD1. Germline V gives CDR1 KGHSH, CDR2 LQKENI. The ends lost 1 base at V and 3 bases at J; junction bases unmatched: 3. This CDR3 contains 14 residues. The CDR3 DNA reads TGTGCCAGCTCACCACGAACAGGGGACTACGAGCAGTACGTC. Amino acids: CASSPRTGDYEQYV.

The chain links TRBV15 to TRBJ1-2; no clear D gene. Germline V gene lookup returns CDR1 LNHNV and CDR2 YYDKDF (reference sequence). The CDR3 sequence is 12 residues long. Trimming shortened V by 8 bases and J by 2 bases, and 9 bases separated the two germline ends. CDR3 coding DNA: TGTGCCACCGGGCTACCCAACTATGGCTACACCTTC. It encodes CATGLPNYGYTF.

A remark on this clone: One end of the junction does not line up with germline, which may come from a read error. The genes are TRBV6-5 and TRBJ2-3; tentative D call: TRBD2 (5 bases). The CDR3 is 15 amino acids. Per germline, CDR1 MNHEY and CDR2 SVGAGI. DNA for the CDR3: TGTGCCAGCGGTTACTTGCCAAGCGGCGGAGATACGCAGTATTTT. This sequence encodes CASGYLPSGGDTQYF.

V gene TRBV5-1 combines with J gene TRBJ1-1, with 7 bases aligning to TRBD1. V shed 5 bases and J 0 bases; nucleotides not matched to a gene: 4. CDR1 is SGHRS and CDR2 is YFSETQ in the germline V gene. CDR3 length: 14 residues. The CDR3 nucleotides are TGCGCCAGCAGGCAGGGGGGTATGAACACTGAAGCTTTCTTT. This codes for CASRQGGMNTEAFF. The full variable domain, in which reference TRBV5-1 and TRBJ1-1 provide the parts outside the CDR3, is KAGVTQTPRYLIKTRGQQVTLSCSPISGHRSVSWYQQTPGQGLQFLFEYFSETQRNKGNFPGRFSGRQFSNSRSEMNVSTLELGDSALYLCASRQGGMNTEAFFGQGTRLTVV.

The rearrangement joins TRBV24-1 to TRBJ2-1, with 7 bases identical to TRBD2. This CDR3 has 15 amino acids. Germline V gene data show CDR1 as KGHDR and CDR2 as SFDVKD. V trimming: 4 bases; J trimming: 4 bases; junction bases outside the gene matches: 6. This CDR3 is CATSETGGNYNEQFF. CDR3 DNA sequence: TGTGCCACCAGTGAGACCGGGGGGAATTACAATGAGCAGTTCTTC.

The rearrangement uses TRBV10-2 and TRBJ2-1, with TRBD2 matching 8 bases. This CDR3 contains 14 residues. V shed 0 bases, J shed 9 bases, and the junction held 4 bases outside the gene matches. Germline CDR1 WSHSY, CDR2 SAAADI. CDR3 nucleotide sequence: TGCGCCAGCAGTGAGTCGGGGACTAGGGGTGAGCAGTTCTTC. Translated, it gives CASSESGTRGEQFF.

Of note for this clone: An end of the junction differs from the germline gene, which may be a read error. The chain recombines TRBV2 with TRBJ1-4; 7 bases are shared with TRBD1. Germline V gene lookup returns CDR1 SNHLY and CDR2 FYNNEI. The CDR3 totals 17 residues. CDR3: CASSEDRVDATNEKLFF. As DNA, the CDR3 is TGTGCCAGCAGCGAAGACAGGGTTGACGCAACTAATGAAAAACTGTTTTTT. The whole variable domain, filled in from reference TRBV2 and TRBJ1-4, reads EPEVTQTPSHQVTQMGQEVILRCVPISNHLYFYWYRQILGQKVEFLVSFYNNEISEKSEIFDDQFSVERPDGSNFTLKIRSTKLEDSAMYFCASSEDRVDATNEKLFFGSGTQLSVL.

This chain uses TRBV24-1 with TRBJ2-6; 7 bases match TRBD1. Losses at the gene ends were 2 bases for V and 0 bases for J; bases not matched to a gene: 9. The germline gives CDR1 KGHDR, CDR2 SFDVKD. The CDR3 sequence is 19 residues long. This CDR3 reads CATSDSQGPTYSGANVLTF. The CDR3 DNA sequence: TGTGCCACCAGTGATTCACAGGGGCCCACTTACTCTGGGGCCAACGTCCTGACTTTC.

This chain uses TRBV5-4 with TRBJ1-2, with D tentatively TRBD1 (5 bases). The CDR3 sequence is 11 residues long. Germline CDR1 SGHNT, CDR2 YYREEE (reference sequence). V was clipped by 7 bases and J by 6 bases, with 10 bases between them. CDR3 protein: CASEGGDGYTF. The CDR3 nucleotides read TGTGCCAGCGAGGGAGGGGATGGCTACACCTTC.

This clone was observed a single time. The chain couples TRBV25-1 to TRBJ2-3; the D gene is possibly TRBD2 (6 bases). Germline CDR1 reads MGHDK; CDR2 reads SYGVNS. This CDR3 spans 13 amino acids. The V end lost 7 bases, the J end lost 3 bases, and 11 bases lay between the germline ends. The CDR3: CASKSGLTDTQYF. The CDR3 DNA sequence: TGTGCCAGCAAGAGCGGGTTAACAGATACGCAGTATTTT.